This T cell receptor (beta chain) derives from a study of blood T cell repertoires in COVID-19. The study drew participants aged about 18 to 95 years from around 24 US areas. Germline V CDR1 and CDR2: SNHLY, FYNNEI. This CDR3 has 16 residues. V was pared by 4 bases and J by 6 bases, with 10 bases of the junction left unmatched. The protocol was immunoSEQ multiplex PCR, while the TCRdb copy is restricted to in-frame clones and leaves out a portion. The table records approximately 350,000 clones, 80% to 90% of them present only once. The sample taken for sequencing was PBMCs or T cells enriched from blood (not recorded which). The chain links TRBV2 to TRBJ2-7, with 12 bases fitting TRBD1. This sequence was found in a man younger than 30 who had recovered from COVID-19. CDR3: CASSGIYGTGGTEQYF. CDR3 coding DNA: TGTGCCAGCAGTGGAATATATGGGACAGGGGGCACCGAGCAGTACTTC.